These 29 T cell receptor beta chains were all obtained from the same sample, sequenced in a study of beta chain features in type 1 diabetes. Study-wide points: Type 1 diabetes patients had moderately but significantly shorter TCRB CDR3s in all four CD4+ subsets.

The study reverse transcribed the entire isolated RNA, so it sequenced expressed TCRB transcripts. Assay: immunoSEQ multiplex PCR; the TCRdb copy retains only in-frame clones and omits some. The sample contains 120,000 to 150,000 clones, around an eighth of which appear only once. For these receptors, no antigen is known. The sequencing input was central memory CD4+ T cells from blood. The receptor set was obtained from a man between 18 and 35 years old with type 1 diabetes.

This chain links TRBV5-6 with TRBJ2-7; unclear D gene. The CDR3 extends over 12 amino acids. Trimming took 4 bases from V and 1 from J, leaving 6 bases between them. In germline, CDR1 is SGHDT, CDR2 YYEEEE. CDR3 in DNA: TGTGCCAGCAGCCCGCGGTCCTACGAGCAGTACTTC. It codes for CASSPRSYEQYF.

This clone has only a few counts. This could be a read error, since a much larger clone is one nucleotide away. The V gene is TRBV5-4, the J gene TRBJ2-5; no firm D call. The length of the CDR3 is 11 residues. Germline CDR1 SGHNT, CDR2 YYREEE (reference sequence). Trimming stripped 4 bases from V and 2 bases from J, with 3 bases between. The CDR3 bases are TGTGCCAGCAGCGGTCAAGAGACCCAGTACTTC. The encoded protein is CASSGQETQYF.

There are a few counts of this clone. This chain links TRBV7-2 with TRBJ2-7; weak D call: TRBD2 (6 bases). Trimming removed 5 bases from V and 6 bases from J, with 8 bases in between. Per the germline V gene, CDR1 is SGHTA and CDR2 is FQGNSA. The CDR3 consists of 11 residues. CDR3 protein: CASSSSGEQYF. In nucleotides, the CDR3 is TGTGCCAGCAGCAGTAGCGGCGAGCAGTACTTC.

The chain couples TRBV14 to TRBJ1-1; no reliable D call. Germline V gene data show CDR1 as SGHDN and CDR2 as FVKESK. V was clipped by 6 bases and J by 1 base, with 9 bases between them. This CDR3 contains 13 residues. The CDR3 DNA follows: TGTGCCAGCAGGAGGGAAGAGAACACTGAAGCTTTCTTT. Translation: CASRREENTEAFF.

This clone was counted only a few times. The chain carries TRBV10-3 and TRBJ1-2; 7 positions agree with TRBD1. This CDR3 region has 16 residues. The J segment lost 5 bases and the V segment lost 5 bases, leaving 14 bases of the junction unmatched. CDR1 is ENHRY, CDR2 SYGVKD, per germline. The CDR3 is CAISQAQTGQEYGYTF. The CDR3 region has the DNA TGTGCCATCAGTCAGGCCCAGACAGGGCAAGAGTATGGCTACACCTTC.

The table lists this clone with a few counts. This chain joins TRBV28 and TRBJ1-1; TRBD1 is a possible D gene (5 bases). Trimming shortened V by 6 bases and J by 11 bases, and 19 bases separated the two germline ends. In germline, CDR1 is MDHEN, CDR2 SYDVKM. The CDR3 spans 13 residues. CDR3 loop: CASSRGTHPVAFF. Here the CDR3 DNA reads TGTGCCAGCAGCCGCGGGACTCACCCAGTGGCTTTCTTT.

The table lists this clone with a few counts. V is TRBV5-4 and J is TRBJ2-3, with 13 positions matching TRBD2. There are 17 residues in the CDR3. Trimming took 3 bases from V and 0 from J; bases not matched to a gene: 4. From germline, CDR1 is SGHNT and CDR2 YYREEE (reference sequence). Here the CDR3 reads CASSSGTSGASTDTQYF. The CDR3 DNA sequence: TGTGCCAGCAGCTCGGGGACTAGCGGGGCTAGCACAGATACGCAGTATTTT.

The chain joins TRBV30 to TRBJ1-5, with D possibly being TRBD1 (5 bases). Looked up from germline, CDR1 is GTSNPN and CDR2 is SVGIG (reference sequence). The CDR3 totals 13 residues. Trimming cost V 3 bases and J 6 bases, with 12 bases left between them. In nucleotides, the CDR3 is TGTGCCTGGAGCAAGGGGAAGGGTCAGCCCCAGCATTTT. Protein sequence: CAWSKGKGQPQHF.

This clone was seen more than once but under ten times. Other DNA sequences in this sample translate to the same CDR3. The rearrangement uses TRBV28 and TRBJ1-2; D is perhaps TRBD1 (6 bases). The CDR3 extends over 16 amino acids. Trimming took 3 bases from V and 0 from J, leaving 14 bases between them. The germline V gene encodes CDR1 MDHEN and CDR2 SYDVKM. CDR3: CASSLLQGSPNYGYTF. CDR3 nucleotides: TGTGCCAGCAGTTTGCTACAGGGTTCCCCTAACTATGGCTACACCTTC.

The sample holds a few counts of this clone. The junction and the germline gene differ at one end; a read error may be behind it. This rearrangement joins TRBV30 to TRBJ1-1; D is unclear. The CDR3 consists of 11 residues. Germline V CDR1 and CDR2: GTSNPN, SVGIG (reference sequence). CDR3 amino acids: CAWSLPPGRIF. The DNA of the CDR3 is TGTGCCTGGAGTCTTCCGCCGGGCCGCATCTTT.

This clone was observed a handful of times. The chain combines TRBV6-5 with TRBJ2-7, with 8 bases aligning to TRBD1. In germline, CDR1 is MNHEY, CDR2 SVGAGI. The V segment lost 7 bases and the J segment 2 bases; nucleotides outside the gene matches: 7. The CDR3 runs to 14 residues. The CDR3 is CASNPQGETYEQYF. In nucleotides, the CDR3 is TGTGCCAGCAATCCACAGGGGGAAACCTACGAGCAGTACTTC.

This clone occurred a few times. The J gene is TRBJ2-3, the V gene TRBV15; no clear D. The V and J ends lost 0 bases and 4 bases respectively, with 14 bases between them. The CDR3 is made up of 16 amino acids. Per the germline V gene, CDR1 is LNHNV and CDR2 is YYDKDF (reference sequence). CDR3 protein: CATSRDRTPGADTQYF. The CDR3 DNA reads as TGTGCCACCAGCAGAGATCGTACCCCGGGTGCAGATACGCAGTATTTT.

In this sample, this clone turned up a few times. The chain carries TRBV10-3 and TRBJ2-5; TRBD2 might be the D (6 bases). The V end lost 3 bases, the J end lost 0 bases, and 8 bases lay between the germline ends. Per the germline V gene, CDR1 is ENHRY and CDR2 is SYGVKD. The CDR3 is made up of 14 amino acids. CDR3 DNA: TGTGCCATCAGTGATGGGGGGAACCAAGAGACCCAGTACTTC. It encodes CAISDGGNQETQYF.

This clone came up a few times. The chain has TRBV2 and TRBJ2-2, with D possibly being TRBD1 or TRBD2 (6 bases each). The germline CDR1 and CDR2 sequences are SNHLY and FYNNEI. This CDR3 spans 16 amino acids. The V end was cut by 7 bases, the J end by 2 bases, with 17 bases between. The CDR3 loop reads CASTPTGALNTGELFF. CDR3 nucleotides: TGTGCCAGCACCCCCACGGGGGCCCTCAACACCGGGGAGCTGTTTTTT.

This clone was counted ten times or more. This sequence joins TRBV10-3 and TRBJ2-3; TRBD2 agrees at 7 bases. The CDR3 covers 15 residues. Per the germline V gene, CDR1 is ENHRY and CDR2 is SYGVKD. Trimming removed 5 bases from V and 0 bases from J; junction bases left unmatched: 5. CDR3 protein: CAISPSGPSTDTQYF. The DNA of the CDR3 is TGTGCCATCAGTCCTAGCGGACCTAGCACAGATACGCAGTATTTT.

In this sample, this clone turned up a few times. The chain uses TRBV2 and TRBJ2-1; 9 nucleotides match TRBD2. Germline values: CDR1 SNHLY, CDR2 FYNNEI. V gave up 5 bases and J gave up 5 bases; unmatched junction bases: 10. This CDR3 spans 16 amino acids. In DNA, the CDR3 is TGTGCCAGCAGTCAAACCCGACTAGCGGAAGACAATGAGCAGTTCTTC. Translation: CASSQTRLAEDNEQFF. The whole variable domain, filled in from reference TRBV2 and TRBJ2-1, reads EPEVTQTPSHQVTQMGQEVILRCVPISNHLYFYWYRQILGQKVEFLVSFYNNEISEKSEIFDDQFSVERPDGSNFTLKIRSTKLEDSAMYFCASSQTRLAEDNEQFFGPGTRLTVL.

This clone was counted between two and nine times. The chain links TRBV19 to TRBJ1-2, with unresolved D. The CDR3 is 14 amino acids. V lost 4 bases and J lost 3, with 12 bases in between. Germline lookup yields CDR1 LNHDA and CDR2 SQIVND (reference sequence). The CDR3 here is CASSKIQVDYGYTF. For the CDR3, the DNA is TGTGCCAGTAGTAAGATTCAAGTGGACTATGGCTACACCTTC.

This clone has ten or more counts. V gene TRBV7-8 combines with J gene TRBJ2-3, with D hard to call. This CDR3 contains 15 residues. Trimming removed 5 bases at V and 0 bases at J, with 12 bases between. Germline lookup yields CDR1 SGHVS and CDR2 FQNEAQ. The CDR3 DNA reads TGTGCCAGCAGCCTATCAAACCCTAGCACAGATACGCAGTATTTT. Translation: CASSLSNPSTDTQYF.

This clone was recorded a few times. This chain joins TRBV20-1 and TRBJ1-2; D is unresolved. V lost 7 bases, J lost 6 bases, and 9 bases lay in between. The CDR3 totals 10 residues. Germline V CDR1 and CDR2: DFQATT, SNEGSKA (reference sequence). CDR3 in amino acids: CSVGNHGYTF. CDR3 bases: TGCAGTGTTGGGAACCATGGCTACACCTTC.

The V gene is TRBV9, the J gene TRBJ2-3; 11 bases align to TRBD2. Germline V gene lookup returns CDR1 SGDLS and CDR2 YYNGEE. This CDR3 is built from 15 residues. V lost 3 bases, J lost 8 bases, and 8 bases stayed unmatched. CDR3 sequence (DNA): TGTGCCAGCAGCGCCCCGGGACTAGCGGTCGGTACGCAGTATTTT. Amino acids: CASSAPGLAVGTQYF.

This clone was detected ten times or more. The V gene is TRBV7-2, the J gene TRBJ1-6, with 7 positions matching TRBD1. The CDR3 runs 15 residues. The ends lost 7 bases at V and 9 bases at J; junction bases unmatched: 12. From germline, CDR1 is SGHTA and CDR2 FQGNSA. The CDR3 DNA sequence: TGTGCCAGCACTAATCAGGGGGGGGATAGTTCACCCCTCCACTTT. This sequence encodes CASTNQGGDSSPLHF.

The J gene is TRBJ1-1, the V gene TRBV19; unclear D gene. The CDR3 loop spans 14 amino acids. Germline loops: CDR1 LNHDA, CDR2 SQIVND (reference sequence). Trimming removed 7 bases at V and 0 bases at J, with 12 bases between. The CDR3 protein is CASIGRPMNTEAFF. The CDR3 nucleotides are TGTGCCAGTATTGGCAGGCCCATGAACACTGAAGCTTTCTTT.

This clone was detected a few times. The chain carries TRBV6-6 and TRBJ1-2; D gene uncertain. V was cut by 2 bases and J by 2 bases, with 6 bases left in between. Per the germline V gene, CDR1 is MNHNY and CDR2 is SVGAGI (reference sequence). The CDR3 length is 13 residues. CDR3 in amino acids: CASSYRENYGYTF. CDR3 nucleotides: TGTGCCAGCAGTTACAGAGAAAACTATGGCTACACCTTC.

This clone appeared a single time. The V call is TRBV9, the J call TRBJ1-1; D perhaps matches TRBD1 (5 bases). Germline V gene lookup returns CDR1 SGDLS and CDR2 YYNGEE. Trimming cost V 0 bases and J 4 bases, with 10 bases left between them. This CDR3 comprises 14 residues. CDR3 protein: CASSVAPGLTEAFF. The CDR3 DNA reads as TGTGCCAGCAGCGTAGCCCCGGGACTCACTGAAGCTTTCTTT.

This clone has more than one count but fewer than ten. The CDR3 loop reads CATSREHSYEQYF. The CDR3 DNA reads as TGTGCCACCAGCAGAGAGCACTCCTACGAGCAGTACTTC. The V gene is TRBV15, the J gene TRBJ2-7; the D is unclear. The CDR3 is 13 residues long. Trimming took off 0 bases at V and 0 bases at J, with 3 bases between the two ends. CDR1 LNHNV and CDR2 YYDKDF come from the germline V gene (reference sequence).

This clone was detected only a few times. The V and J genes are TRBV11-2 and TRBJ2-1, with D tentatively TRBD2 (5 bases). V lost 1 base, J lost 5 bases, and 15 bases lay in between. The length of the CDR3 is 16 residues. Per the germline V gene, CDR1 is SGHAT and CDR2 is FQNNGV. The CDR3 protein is CASSLGSGIGNNEQFF. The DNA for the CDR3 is TGTGCCAGCAGCTTAGGATCGGGGATTGGTAACAATGAGCAGTTCTTC.

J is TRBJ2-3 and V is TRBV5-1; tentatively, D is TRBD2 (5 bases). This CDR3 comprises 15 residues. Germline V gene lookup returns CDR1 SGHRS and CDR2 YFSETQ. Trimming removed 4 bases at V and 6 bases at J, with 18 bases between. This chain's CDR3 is CASSPAGSGSDTQYF. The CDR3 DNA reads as TGCGCCAGCAGCCCCGCGGGTTCGGGGTCGGATACGCAGTATTTT.

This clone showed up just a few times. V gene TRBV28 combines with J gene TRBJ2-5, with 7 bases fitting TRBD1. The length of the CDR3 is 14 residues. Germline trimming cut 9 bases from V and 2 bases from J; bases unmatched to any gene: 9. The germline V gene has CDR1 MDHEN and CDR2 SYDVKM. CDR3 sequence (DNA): TGTGCCAGTCATCGCAGGGGGATTCAAGAGACCCAGTACTTC. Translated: CASHRRGIQETQYF. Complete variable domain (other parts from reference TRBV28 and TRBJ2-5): DVKVTQSSRYLVKRTGEKVFLECVQDMDHENMFWYRQDPGLGLRLIYFSYDVKMKEKGDIPEGYSVSREKKERFSLILESASTNQTSMYLCASHRRGIQETQYFGPGTRLLVL.

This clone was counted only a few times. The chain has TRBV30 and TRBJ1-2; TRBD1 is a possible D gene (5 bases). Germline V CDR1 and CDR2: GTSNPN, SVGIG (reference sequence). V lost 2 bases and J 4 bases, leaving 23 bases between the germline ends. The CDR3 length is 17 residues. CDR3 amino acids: CAWSPLGEGRSGYGYTF. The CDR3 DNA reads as TGTGCCTGGAGTCCCCTGGGAGAGGGACGGAGTGGCTATGGCTACACCTTC.